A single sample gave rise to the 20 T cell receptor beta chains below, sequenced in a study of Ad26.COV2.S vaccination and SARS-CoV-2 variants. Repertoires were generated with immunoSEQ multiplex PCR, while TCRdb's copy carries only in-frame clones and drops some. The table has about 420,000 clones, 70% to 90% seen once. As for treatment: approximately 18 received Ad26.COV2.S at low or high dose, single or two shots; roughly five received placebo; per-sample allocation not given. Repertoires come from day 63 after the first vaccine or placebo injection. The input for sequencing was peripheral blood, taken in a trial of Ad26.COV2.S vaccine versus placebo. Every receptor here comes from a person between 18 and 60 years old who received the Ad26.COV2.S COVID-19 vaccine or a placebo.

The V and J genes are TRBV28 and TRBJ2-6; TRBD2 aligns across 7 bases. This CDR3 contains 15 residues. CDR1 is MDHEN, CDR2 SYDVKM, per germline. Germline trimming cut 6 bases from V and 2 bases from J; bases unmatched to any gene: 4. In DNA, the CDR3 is TGTGCCAGCAGCCGTCGGGGGGCTGGGGCCAACGTCCTGACTTTC. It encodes CASSRRGAGANVLTF.

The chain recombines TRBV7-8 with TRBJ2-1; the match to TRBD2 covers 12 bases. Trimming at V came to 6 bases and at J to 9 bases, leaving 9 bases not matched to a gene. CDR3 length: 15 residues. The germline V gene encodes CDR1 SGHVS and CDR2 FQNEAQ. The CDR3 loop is CASSPRLAGELEQFF. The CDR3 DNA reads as TGTGCCAGCAGTCCGAGACTAGCGGGGGAACTTGAGCAGTTCTTC.

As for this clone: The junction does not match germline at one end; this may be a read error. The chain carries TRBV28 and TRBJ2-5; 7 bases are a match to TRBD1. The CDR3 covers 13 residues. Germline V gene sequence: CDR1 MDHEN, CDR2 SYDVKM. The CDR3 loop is CASSATGVESQYF. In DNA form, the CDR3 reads TGTGCCAGCAGTGCCACAGGGGTGGAGAGCCAGTACTTC.

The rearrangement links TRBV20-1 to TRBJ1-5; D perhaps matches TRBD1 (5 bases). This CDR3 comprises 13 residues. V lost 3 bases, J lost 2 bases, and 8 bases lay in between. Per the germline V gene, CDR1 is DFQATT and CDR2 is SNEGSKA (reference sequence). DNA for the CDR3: TGCAGTGCTAGTACCAGGGGCAATCAGCCCCAGCATTTT. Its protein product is CSASTRGNQPQHF.

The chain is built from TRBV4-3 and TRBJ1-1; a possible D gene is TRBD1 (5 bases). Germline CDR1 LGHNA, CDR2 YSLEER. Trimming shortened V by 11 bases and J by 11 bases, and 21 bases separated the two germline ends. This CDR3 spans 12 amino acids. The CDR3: CASRGERSHAFF. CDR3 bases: TGCGCCTCCCGGGGCGAGAGGTCCCACGCTTTCTTT.

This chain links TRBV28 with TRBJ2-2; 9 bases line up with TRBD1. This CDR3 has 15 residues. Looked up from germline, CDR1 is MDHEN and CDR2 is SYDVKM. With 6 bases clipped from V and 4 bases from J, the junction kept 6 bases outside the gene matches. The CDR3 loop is CASSYRGRSTGELFF. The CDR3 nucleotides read TGTGCCAGCAGCTACAGGGGGCGTAGCACCGGGGAGCTGTTTTTT. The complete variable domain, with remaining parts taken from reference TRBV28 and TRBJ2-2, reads DVKVTQSSRYLVKRTGEKVFLECVQDMDHENMFWYRQDPGLGLRLIYFSYDVKMKEKGDIPEGYSVSREKKERFSLILESASTNQTSMYLCASSYRGRSTGELFFGEGSRLTVL.

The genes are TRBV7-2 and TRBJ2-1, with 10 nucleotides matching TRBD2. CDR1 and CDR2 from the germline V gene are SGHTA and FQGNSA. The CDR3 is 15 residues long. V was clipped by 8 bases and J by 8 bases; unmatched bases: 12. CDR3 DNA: TGTGCCAGCCGAACGGGAGCGGGGGGGCCCCATGAGCAGTTCTTC. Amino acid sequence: CASRTGAGGPHEQFF.

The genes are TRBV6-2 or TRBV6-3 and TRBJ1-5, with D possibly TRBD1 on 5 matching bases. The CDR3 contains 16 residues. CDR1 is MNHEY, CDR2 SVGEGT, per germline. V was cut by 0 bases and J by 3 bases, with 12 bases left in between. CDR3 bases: TGTGCCAGCAGTTACTCCGGCACGACAGACAATCAGCCCCAGCATTTT. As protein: CASSYSGTTDNQPQHF.

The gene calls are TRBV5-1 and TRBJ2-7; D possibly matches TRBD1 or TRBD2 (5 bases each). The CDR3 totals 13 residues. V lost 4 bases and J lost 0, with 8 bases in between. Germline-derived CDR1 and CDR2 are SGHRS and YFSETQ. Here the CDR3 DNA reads TGCGCCAGCAGCCGGGACCCCTCCTACGAGCAGTACTTC. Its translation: CASSRDPSYEQYF.

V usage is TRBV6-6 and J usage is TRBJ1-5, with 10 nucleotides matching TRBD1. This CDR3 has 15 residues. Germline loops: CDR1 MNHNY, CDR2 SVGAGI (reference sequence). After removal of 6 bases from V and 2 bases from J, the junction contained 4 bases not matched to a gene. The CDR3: CASRSGTGGNQPQHF. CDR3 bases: TGTGCCAGCAGATCCGGGACAGGGGGCAATCAGCCCCAGCATTTT.

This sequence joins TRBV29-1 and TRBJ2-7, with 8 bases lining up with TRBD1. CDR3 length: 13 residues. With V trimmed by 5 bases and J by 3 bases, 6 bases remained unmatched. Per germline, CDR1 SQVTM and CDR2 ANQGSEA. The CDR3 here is CSVYGQGRYEQYF. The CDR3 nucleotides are TGCAGCGTTTATGGACAGGGTCGCTACGAGCAGTACTTC.

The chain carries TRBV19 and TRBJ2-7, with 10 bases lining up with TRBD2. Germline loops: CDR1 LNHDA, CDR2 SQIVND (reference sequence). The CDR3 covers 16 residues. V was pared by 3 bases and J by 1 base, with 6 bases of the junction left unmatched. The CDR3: CASSIMSGGASYEQYF. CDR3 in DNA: TGTGCCAGTAGTATTATGAGCGGGGGGGCATCCTACGAGCAGTACTTC.

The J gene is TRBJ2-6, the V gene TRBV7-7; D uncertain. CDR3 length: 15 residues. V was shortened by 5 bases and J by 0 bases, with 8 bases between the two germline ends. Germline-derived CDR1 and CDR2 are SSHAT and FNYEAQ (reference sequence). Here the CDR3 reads CASSLSPSGANVLTF. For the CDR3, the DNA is TGTGCCAGCAGCCTCTCCCCCTCTGGGGCCAACGTCCTGACTTTC.

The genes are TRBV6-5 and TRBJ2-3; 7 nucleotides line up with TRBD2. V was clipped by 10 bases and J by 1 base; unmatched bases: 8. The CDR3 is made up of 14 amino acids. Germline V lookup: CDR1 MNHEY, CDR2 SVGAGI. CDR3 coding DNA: TGTGCCACCTATTCGGCGGGAGGCACAGATACGCAGTATTTT. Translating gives CATYSAGGTDTQYF.

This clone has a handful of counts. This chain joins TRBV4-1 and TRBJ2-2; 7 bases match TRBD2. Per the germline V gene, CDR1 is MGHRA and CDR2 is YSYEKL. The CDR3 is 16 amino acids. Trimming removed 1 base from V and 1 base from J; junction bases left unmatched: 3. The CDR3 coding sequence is TGCGCCAGCAGCCAAGCTCTAGCGGAGAACACCGGGGAGCTGTTTTTT. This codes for CASSQALAENTGELFF.

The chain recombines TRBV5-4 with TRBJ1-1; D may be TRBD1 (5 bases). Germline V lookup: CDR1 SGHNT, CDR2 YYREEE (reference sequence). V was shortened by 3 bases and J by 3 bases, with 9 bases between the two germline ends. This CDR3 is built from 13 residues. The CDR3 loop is CASSYDRDTEAFF. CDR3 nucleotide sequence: TGTGCCAGCAGCTACGACAGAGACACTGAAGCTTTCTTT.

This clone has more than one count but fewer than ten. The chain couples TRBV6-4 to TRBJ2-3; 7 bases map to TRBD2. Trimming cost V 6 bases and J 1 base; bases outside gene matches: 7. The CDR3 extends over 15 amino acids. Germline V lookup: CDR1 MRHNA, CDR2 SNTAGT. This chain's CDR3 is CASSPVAGGTDTQYF. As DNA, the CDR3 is TGTGCCAGCAGCCCAGTTGCGGGGGGCACAGATACGCAGTATTTT.

DNA of the CDR3: TGTGCCAGCAGCCTAGTAGCGGGGGGGCGGGTCGATACGCAGTATTTT. It encodes CASSLVAGGRVDTQYF. The rearrangement links TRBV28 to TRBJ2-3, with 11 nucleotides matching TRBD2. V lost 6 bases, J lost 6 bases, and 11 bases stayed unmatched. This CDR3 is built from 16 residues. CDR1 and CDR2 (germline): MDHEN, SYDVKM.

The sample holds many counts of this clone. CDR3 nucleotide sequence: TGTGCCTGGAGTCTGGACAACTCCTACGAGCAGTACTTC. Its translation is CAWSLDNSYEQYF. The chain links TRBV30 to TRBJ2-7; D might be TRBD1 (5 bases). Trimming shortened V by 2 bases and J by 0 bases, and 8 bases separated the two germline ends. Germline-derived CDR1 and CDR2 are GTSNPN and SVGIG (reference sequence). There are 13 residues in the CDR3.

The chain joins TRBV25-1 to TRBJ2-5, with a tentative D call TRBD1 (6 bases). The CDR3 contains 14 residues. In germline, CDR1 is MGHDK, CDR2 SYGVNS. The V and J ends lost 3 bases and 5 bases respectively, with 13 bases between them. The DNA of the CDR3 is TGTGCCAGCAGTGACAGGGGTGGAAAGGAGACCCAGTACTTC. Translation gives CASSDRGGKETQYF.